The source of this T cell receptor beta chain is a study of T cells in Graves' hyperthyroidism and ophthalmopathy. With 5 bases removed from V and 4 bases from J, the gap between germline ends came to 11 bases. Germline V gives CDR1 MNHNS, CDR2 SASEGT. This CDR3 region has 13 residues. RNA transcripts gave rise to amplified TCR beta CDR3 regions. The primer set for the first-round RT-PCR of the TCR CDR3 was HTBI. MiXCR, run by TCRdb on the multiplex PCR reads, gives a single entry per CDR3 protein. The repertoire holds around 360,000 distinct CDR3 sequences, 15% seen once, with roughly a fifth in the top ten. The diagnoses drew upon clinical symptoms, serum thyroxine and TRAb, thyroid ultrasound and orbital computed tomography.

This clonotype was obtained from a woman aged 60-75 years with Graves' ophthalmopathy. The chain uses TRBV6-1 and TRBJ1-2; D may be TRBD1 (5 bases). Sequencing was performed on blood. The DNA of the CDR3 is TGTGCCAGCAGTTCGGGACGGCCCTATGGCTACACCTTC. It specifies CASSSGRPYGYTF.